Shown below are 13 T cell receptor beta chains from a single sample sequenced in a study of OX40 agonist ivuxolimab in advanced cancers. The method was immunoSEQ multiplex PCR; TCRdb's version includes in-frame clones alone and lacks a portion of them. The sample lists 60,000 to 90,000 clones, approximately 78% occurring once. Source: CD4+ or CD8+ T cells sorted from blood, taken in a trial of the OX40 agonist ivuxolimab. These receptors came from an adult with an advanced solid tumor such as melanoma, head and neck, liver or kidney cancer.

This rearrangement joins TRBV5-1 to TRBJ1-6, with D perhaps TRBD1 (5 bases). Germline V gene lookup returns CDR1 SGHRS and CDR2 YFSETQ. The ends were cut back, 3 bases at V and 0 bases at J, with 22 bases in the middle. The CDR3 runs to 20 residues. The CDR3 sequence is CASSYSGPKTGDSYNSPLHF. CDR3 in DNA: TGCGCCAGCAGCTACTCCGGACCCAAGACGGGGGACTCCTATAATTCACCCCTCCACTTT.

The J gene is TRBJ2-3, the V gene TRBV7-2; D gene ambiguous. V was cut by 3 bases and J by 1 base, with 8 bases left in between. Germline CDR1 is SGHTA and CDR2 is FQGNSA. The CDR3 spans 14 residues. The CDR3 nucleotides read TGTGCCAGCAGCTTCGATATAGGCACAGATACGCAGTATTTT. It translates to CASSFDIGTDTQYF.

V is TRBV10-3 and J is TRBJ2-7; D is undetermined. The germline CDR1 and CDR2 sequences are ENHRY and SYGVKD. The CDR3 totals 12 residues. The ends were cut back, 8 bases at V and 1 base at J, with 9 bases in the middle. The CDR3: CAISAVSYEQYF. CDR3 sequence (DNA): TGTGCCATCTCAGCTGTGTCCTACGAGCAGTACTTC.

The chain combines TRBV29-1 with TRBJ1-1; 11 positions agree with TRBD1. Germline CDR1 reads SQVTM; CDR2 reads ANQGSEA. J lost 4 bases, V lost 7 bases, and 8 bases had no gene match. The CDR3 consists of 14 residues. CDR3 sequence reads: CSAGTGGFPTEAFF. CDR3 coding DNA: TGCAGCGCCGGGACAGGGGGGTTCCCCACTGAAGCTTTCTTT.

V gene TRBV15 combines with J gene TRBJ2-1; no clear D gene. Germline V gene lookup returns CDR1 LNHNV and CDR2 YYDKDF (reference sequence). Deletions cut 6 bases from V and 4 bases from J, with 4 bases between. The CDR3 totals 11 residues. The CDR3 DNA follows: TGTGCCACCAGGGCGTACAATGAGCAGTTCTTC. Translated, it gives CATRAYNEQFF. Drawing the rest from reference TRBV15 and TRBJ2-1, the complete variable domain is DAMVIQNPRYQVTQFGKPVTLSCSQTLNHNVMYWYQQKSSQAPKLLFHYYDKDFNNEADTPDNFQSRRPNTSFCFLDIRSPGLGDTAMYLCATRAYNEQFFGPGTRLTVL.

This clone was detected only a few times. The chain couples TRBV29-1 to TRBJ1-2, with D hard to call. V lost 4 bases and J 6 bases, leaving 9 bases between the germline ends. The CDR3 consists of 11 residues. Germline CDR1 reads SQVTM; CDR2 reads ANQGSEA. The CDR3 here is CSVVPENGYTF. As DNA, the CDR3 is TGCAGCGTTGTTCCCGAGAATGGCTACACCTTC.

The chain couples TRBV29-1 to TRBJ1-2; a possible D gene is TRBD1 (6 bases). V was cut by 6 bases and J by 7 bases, with 21 bases left in between. CDR3 length equals 14 residues. CDR1 is SQVTM and CDR2 is ANQGSEA in the germline V gene. The CDR3 DNA reads as TGCAGCGTGGGACATGGGAGGCAAGTCGGTGGCTACACCTTC. Protein product: CSVGHGRQVGGYTF.

Concerning this clone: The junction departs from germline at one end; a sequencing error may be responsible. The chain joins TRBV6-5 to TRBJ1-1; a possible D gene is TRBD1 (5 bases). The CDR3 is 13 amino acids. Germline lookup yields CDR1 MNHEY and CDR2 SVGAGI. CDR3 in DNA: TGTGCCAGCAATTACGCGGGGGGGACTGAAGCTTTCTTT. Translation gives CASNYAGGTEAFF.

The chain uses TRBV2 and TRBJ2-7; D perhaps matches TRBD2 (6 bases). Trimming took off 4 bases at V and 3 bases at J, with 10 bases between the two ends. Germline assignment: CDR1 SNHLY and CDR2 FYNNEI. The CDR3 has 13 residues. The CDR3 reads CASSGGDVYEQYF. The CDR3 DNA follows: TGTGCCAGCAGTGGGGGGGACGTCTACGAGCAGTACTTC.

This chain joins TRBV19 and TRBJ2-7; D might be TRBD1 (5 bases). Germline CDR1 is LNHDA and CDR2 is SQIVND (reference sequence). This CDR3 has 14 residues. V lost 6 bases, J lost 2 bases, and 14 bases lay in between. In DNA, the CDR3 is TGTGCCAGTAGCCTTCAAGACAGTCCCTACGAGCAGTACTTC. Amino acids: CASSLQDSPYEQYF.

This clone has only one observation. J is TRBJ2-7 and V is TRBV11-3; D remains unclear. The CDR3 has 13 residues. Trimming cost V 3 bases and J 4 bases, with 10 bases left between them. Germline V gives CDR1 SGHNT, CDR2 YENEEA. The CDR3 DNA reads as TGTGCCAGCAGCTTCGTACCCTCTTACGAGCAGTACTTC. Protein: CASSFVPSYEQYF.

In regard to this clone: Other DNA sequences in the sample encode the same CDR3. The J gene is TRBJ2-3, the V gene TRBV5-4; D is uncertain. The germline V and J ends were trimmed by 3 bases and 0 bases, with 5 bases remaining between them. CDR3 length: 13 residues. Germline loops: CDR1 SGHNT, CDR2 YYREEE (reference sequence). CDR3 sequence: CASSSSSTDTQYF. CDR3 DNA sequence: TGTGCCAGCAGCTCCAGTAGCACAGATACGCAGTATTTT.

The chain couples TRBV5-8 to TRBJ2-5; a possible D gene is TRBD2 (5 bases). Trimming shortened V by 1 base and J by 2 bases, and 18 bases separated the two germline ends. The CDR3 covers 17 residues. Per the germline V gene, CDR1 is SGHTS and CDR2 is YDEGEE. The DNA of the CDR3 is TGTGCCAGCAGCTTGTGGCTAGCCCAAGGGCAACAAGAGACCCAGTACTTC. Translating gives CASSLWLAQGQQETQYF. Combining the CDR3 with reference TRBV5-8 and TRBJ2-5 gives the whole variable domain EAGVTQSPTHLIKTRGQQATLRCSPISGHTSVYWYQQALGLGLQFLLWYDEGEERNRGNFPPRFSGRQFPNYSSELNVNALELEDSALYLCASSLWLAQGQQETQYFGPGTRLLVL.